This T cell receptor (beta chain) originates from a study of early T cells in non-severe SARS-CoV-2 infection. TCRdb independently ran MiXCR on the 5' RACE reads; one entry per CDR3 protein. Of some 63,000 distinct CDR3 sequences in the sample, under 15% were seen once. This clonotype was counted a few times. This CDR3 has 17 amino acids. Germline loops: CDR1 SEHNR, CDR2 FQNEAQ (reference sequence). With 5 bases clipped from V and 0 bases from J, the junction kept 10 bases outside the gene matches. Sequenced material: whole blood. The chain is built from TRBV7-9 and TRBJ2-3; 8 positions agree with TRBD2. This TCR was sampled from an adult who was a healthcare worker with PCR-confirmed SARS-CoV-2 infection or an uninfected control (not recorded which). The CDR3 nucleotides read TGTGCCAGCAGCGCTGTACACGGGGGGGCTAGCACAGATACGCAGTATTTT. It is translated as CASSAVHGGASTDTQYF.